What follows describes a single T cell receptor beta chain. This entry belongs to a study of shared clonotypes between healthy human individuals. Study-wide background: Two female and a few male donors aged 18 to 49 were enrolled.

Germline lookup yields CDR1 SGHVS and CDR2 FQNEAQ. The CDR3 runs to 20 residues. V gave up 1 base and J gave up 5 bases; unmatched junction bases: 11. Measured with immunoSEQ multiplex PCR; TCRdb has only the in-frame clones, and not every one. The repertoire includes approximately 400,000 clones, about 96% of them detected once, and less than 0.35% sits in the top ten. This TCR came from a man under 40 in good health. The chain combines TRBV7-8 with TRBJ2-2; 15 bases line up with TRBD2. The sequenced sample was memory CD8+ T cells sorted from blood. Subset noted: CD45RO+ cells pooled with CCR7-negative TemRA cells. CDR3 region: CASSLGGLAGGPHLTGELFF. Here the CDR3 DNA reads TGTGCCAGCAGCTTAGGCGGACTAGCGGGAGGGCCCCATCTGACCGGGGAGCTGTTTTTT.